This T cell receptor beta chain was obtained from a study of tumor and adjacent non-tumor tissue in lung cancer. For the study at large: Histology: about twelve adenocarcinoma, a couple of squamous cell carcinoma, 1 small cell lung cancer.

TCRbeta libraries were built with three rounds of nested PCR, modified from ARM-PCR. MiXCR, run by TCRdb on the multiplex PCR reads, gives a single entry per CDR3 protein. Among about 140,000 distinct CDR3 sequences listed, around 60% were seen once. This clonotype was counted at least ten times. This sample's RNA came from whole unsorted tissue. V shed 1 base and J shed 8 bases, with 15 bases lying between them. The CDR3 is 15 amino acids. Germline CDR1 reads SGHAT; CDR2 reads FQNNGV. Specimen: lung tumor tissue. The receptor was derived from a man aged 55 to 69 with small cell lung cancer. V gene TRBV11-2 combines with J gene TRBJ2-1, with a weak D call TRBD2 (6 bases). CDR3 in amino acids: CASSLAGVGIYEQFF. The CDR3 nucleotides read TGTGCCAGCAGCTTAGCGGGAGTAGGTATCTATGAGCAGTTCTTC.